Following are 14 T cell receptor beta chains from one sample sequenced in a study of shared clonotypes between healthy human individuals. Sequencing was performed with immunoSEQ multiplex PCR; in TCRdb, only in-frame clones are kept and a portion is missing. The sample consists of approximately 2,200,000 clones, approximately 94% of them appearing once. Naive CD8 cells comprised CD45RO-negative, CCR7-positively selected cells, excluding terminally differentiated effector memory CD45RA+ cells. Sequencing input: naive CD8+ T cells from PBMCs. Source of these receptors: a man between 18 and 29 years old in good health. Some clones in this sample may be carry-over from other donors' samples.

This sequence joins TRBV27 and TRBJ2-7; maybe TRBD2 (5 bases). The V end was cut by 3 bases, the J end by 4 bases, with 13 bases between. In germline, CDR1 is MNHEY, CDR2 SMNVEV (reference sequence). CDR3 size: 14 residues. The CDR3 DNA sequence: TGTGCCAGCAGTTTCGCCCGGTCGGGGTACGAGCAGTACTTC. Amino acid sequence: CASSFARSGYEQYF.

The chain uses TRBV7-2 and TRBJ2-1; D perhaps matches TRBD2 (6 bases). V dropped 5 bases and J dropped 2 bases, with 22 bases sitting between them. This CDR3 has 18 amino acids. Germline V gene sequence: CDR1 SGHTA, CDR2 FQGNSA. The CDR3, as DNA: TGTGCCAGCAGCCCTGGACGGAGACTAGGCCCGACCTACAATGAGCAGTTCTTC. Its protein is CASSPGRRLGPTYNEQFF.

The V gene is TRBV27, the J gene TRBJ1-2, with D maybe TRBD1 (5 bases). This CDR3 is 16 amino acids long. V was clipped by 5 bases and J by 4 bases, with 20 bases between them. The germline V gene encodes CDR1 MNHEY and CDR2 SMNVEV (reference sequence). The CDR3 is CASSTSRAGSIYGYTF. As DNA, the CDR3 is TGTGCCAGCAGTACCTCGAGGGCAGGGTCGATCTATGGCTACACCTTC.

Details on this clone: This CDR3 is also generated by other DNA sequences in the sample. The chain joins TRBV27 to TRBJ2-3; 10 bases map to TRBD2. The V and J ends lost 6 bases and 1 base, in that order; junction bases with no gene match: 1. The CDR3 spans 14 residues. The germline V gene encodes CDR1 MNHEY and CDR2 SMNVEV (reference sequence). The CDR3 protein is CASRLAGGTDTQYF. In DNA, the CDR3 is TGTGCCAGCAGGCTAGCGGGGGGCACAGATACGCAGTATTTT.

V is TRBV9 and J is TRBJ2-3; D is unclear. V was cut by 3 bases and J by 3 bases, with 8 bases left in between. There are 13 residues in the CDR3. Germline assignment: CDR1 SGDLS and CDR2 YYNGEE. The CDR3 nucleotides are TGTGCCAGCAGCGCCTACGGAACAGATACGCAGTATTTT. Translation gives CASSAYGTDTQYF.

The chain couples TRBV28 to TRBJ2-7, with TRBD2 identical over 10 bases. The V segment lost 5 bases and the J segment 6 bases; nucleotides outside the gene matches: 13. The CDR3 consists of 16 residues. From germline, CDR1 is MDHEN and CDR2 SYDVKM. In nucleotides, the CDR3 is TGTGCCAGCAGTGCCGTAGCGGGAGGAAGTGGAGGCGAGCAGTACTTC. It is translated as CASSAVAGGSGGEQYF.

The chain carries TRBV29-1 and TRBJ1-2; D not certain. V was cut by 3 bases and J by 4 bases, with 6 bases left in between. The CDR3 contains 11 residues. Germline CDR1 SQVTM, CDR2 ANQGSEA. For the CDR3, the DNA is TGCAGCGTTGACAGTTTCTATGGCTACACCTTC. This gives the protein CSVDSFYGYTF.

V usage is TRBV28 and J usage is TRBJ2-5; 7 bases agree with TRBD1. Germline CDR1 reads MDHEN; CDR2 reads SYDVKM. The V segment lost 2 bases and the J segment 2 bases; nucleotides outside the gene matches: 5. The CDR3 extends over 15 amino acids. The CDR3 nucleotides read TGTGCCAGCAGTTTACCCTGGGACAGTCAAGAGACCCAGTACTTC. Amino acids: CASSLPWDSQETQYF.

CDR3 in amino acids: CASSGGGVTGELFF. The DNA for the CDR3 is TGTGCCAGTAGCGGAGGCGGGGTTACCGGGGAGCTGTTTTTT. The V call is TRBV19, the J call TRBJ2-2; D is perhaps TRBD2 (6 bases). Germline V gives CDR1 LNHDA, CDR2 SQIVND (reference sequence). The CDR3 sequence is 14 residues long. V was cut by 6 bases and J by 5 bases, with 13 bases left in between.

The CDR3 bases are TGTGCCAGCAGCTTAAGGGACGGATCCGCTAACTATGGCTACACCTTC. Translated: CASSLRDGSANYGYTF. The chain couples TRBV5-6 to TRBJ1-2, with D tentatively TRBD1 (5 bases). This CDR3 is 16 amino acids long. Germline lookup yields CDR1 SGHDT and CDR2 YYEEEE. Trimming pared 2 bases from V and 0 bases from J, leaving 14 bases between.

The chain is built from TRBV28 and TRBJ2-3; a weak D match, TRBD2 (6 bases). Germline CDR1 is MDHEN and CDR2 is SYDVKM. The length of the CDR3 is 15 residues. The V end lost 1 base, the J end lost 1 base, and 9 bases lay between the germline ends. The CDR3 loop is CASSLLRGRTDTQYF. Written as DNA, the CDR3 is TGTGCCAGCAGTTTATTGCGGGGCCGCACAGATACGCAGTATTTT.

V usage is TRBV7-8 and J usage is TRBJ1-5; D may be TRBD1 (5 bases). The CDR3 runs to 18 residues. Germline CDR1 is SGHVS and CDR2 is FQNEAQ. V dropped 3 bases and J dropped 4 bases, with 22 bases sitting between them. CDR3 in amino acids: CASSLGPREPLQNQPQHF. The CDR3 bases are TGTGCCAGCAGCTTGGGACCCCGGGAGCCCCTCCAGAATCAGCCCCAGCATTTT.

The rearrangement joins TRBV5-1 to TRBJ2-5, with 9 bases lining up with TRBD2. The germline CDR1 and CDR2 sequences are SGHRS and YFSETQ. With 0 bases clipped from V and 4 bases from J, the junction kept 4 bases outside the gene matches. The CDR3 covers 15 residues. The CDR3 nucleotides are TGCGCCAGCAGCTTGGGAGTTAGCGGGAGAGAGACCCAGTACTTC. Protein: CASSLGVSGRETQYF.

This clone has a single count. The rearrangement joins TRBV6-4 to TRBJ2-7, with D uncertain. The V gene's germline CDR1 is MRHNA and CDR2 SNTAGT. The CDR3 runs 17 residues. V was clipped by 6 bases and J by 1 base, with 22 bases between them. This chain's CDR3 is CASRIPPAPLQSYEQYF. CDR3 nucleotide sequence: TGTGCCAGCAGAATCCCGCCTGCCCCTCTTCAATCCTACGAGCAGTACTTC.